These 25 T cell receptor beta chains originate from one sample sequenced in a study of T cell changes during pregnancy in multiple sclerosis. The data were produced by immunoSEQ multiplex PCR, yet TCRdb's version contains in-frame clones alone and is incomplete. The sample includes approximately 40,000 clones, roughly 91% of them seen just once. Source: CD4+ T cells from peripheral blood mononuclear cells, taken in the first trimester of pregnancy. Every receptor here comes from a female donor with multiple sclerosis, enrolled in a pregnancy study.

In its sample, this clone was seen once. The chain couples TRBV5-8 to TRBJ1-1, with D perhaps TRBD1 (6 bases). The germline gives CDR1 SGHTS, CDR2 YDEGEE. The CDR3 has 14 residues. Trimming removed 1 base from V and 3 bases from J, with 10 bases in between. The CDR3 sequence: CASSLSGGYTEAFF. The DNA for the CDR3 is TGTGCCAGCAGCTTGAGCGGGGGCTACACTGAAGCTTTCTTT.

The rearrangement joins TRBV7-9 to TRBJ1-2, with no clear D. The CDR3 has 14 amino acids. Germline V gene sequence: CDR1 SEHNR, CDR2 FQNEAQ (reference sequence). V was clipped by 2 bases and J by 3 bases, with 10 bases between them. In DNA, the CDR3 is TGTGCCAGCAGCTTATTGGGAGGGCACTATGGCTACACCTTC. Its translation is CASSLLGGHYGYTF.

The chain links TRBV28 to TRBJ1-2; D is uncertain. Trimming removed 9 bases at V and 8 bases at J, with 25 bases between. Germline-derived CDR1 and CDR2 are MDHEN and SYDVKM. CDR3 length equals 15 residues. The CDR3 DNA reads TGTGCCAGTTATCCCGGGTCACGGGGTAGTCGGGGCTACACCTTC. It is translated as CASYPGSRGSRGYTF.

Remarks on this clone: Within the sample, other DNA sequences also encode this same CDR3. The chain uses TRBV25-1 and TRBJ2-3, with 7 bases matching TRBD1. The CDR3 consists of 15 residues. Germline loops: CDR1 MGHDK, CDR2 SYGVNS. With 3 bases clipped from V and 0 bases from J, the junction kept 3 bases outside the gene matches. The CDR3 loop reads CASSDRTGSTDTQYF. In DNA form, the CDR3 reads TGTGCCAGCAGTGATAGGACAGGCAGCACAGATACGCAGTATTTT. The full variable domain, completed using reference TRBV25-1 and TRBJ2-3, is EADIYQTPRYLVIGTGKKITLECSQTMGHDKMYWYQQDPGMELHLIHYSYGVNSTEKGDLSSESTVSRIRTEHFPLTLESARPSHTSQYLCASSDRTGSTDTQYFGPGTRLTVL.

The genes are TRBV25-1 and TRBJ1-1; D may be TRBD1 (5 bases). The V gene's germline CDR1 is MGHDK and CDR2 SYGVNS. This CDR3 contains 13 residues. V was cut by 5 bases and J by 6 bases, with 13 bases left in between. CDR3 protein: CASSYQGLAEAFF. Here the CDR3 DNA reads TGTGCCAGCAGTTATCAGGGTCTCGCTGAAGCTTTCTTT.

The chain recombines TRBV6-1 with TRBJ1-3; D call uncertain. CDR3 length: 15 residues. Germline CDR1 and CDR2: MNHNS and SASEGT. V lost 3 bases, J lost 1 base, and 10 bases lay in between. The CDR3 loop is CASSDGVRSGNTIYF. As DNA, the CDR3 is TGTGCCAGCAGTGACGGGGTAAGGTCTGGAAACACCATATATTTT.

V is TRBV9 and J is TRBJ2-1; possible D gene TRBD1, 6 bases. Germline V gene sequence: CDR1 SGDLS, CDR2 YYNGEE. The V end lost 3 bases, the J end lost 6 bases, and 13 bases lay between the germline ends. This CDR3 comprises 14 residues. The CDR3 loop is CASSGYRDPNEQFF. For the CDR3, the DNA is TGTGCCAGCAGCGGCTACAGGGACCCCAATGAGCAGTTCTTC. Looking up the rest from reference TRBV9 and TRBJ2-1 gives the full variable domain: DSGVTQTPKHLITATGQRVTLRCSPRSGDLSVYWYQQSLDQGLQFLIQYYNGEERAKGNILERFSAQQFPDLHSELNLSSLELGDSALYFCASSGYRDPNEQFFGPGTRLTVL.

The chain uses TRBV29-1 and TRBJ1-4; tentatively, D is TRBD1 (5 bases). In germline, CDR1 is SQVTM, CDR2 ANQGSEA. There are 15 residues in the CDR3. The V end lost 6 bases, the J end lost 3 bases, and 17 bases lay between the germline ends. CDR3 coding DNA: TGCAGCGTCTCCCTAAATCCAGGGTCTAATGAAAAACTGTTTTTT. The encoded protein is CSVSLNPGSNEKLFF. Variable domain in full (rest from reference TRBV29-1 and TRBJ1-4): SAVISQKPSRDICQRGTSLTIQCQVDSQVTMMFWYRQQPGQSLTLIATANQGSEATYESGFVIDKFPISRPNLTFSTLTVSNMSPEDSSIYLCSVSLNPGSNEKLFFGSGTQLSVL.

This clone was counted once. This chain links TRBV10-2 with TRBJ2-2; TRBD2 aligns across 11 bases. The CDR3 runs to 16 residues. With 7 bases clipped from V and 7 bases from J, the junction kept 11 bases outside the gene matches. Germline loops: CDR1 WSHSY, CDR2 SAAADI. Written as DNA, the CDR3 is TGCGCCAGCACCGAACTAGCGGGAGCTGCTGGCGGGGAGCTGTTTTTT. Encoded protein: CASTELAGAAGGELFF.

The chain carries TRBV28 and TRBJ1-1, with 8 bases fitting TRBD1. The ends lost 5 bases at V and 5 bases at J; junction bases unmatched: 7. Germline values: CDR1 MDHEN, CDR2 SYDVKM. The CDR3 runs 14 residues. The CDR3 loop reads CASSTRQGRTEAFF. In DNA form, the CDR3 reads TGTGCCAGCAGTACCCGACAGGGGAGGACTGAAGCTTTCTTT. Looking up the rest from reference TRBV28 and TRBJ1-1 gives the full variable domain: DVKVTQSSRYLVKRTGEKVFLECVQDMDHENMFWYRQDPGLGLRLIYFSYDVKMKEKGDIPEGYSVSREKKERFSLILESASTNQTSMYLCASSTRQGRTEAFFGQGTRLTVV.

The chain combines TRBV28 with TRBJ1-5, with 7 positions matching TRBD1. V dropped 0 bases and J dropped 4; count of bases not matched to a gene: 18. CDR1 and CDR2 from the germline V gene are MDHEN and SYDVKM. The CDR3 totals 20 residues. DNA of the CDR3: TGTGCCAGCAGTTTATGGAACCTCTTCGCGACAGGGAGAGGGAATCAGCCCCAGCATTTT. It encodes CASSLWNLFATGRGNQPQHF.

The chain carries TRBV19 and TRBJ2-1; TRBD2 matches 9 bases. CDR1 LNHDA and CDR2 SQIVND come from the germline V gene (reference sequence). With 6 bases clipped from V and 4 bases from J, the junction kept 7 bases outside the gene matches. The CDR3 runs 15 residues. For the CDR3, the DNA is TGTGCCAGTAGCAGACTAGCGGCCTTATACAATGAGCAGTTCTTC. Amino acid sequence: CASSRLAALYNEQFF.

This chain links TRBV9 with TRBJ2-7; 11 bases match TRBD2. V dropped 4 bases and J dropped 0; count of bases not matched to a gene: 3. Germline V CDR1 and CDR2: SGDLS, YYNGEE. This CDR3 comprises 15 residues. The CDR3 DNA follows: TGTGCCAGCAGCCCACTAGCGGGGGCCTCCTACGAGCAGTACTTC. Translated: CASSPLAGASYEQYF. The entire variable domain, with the rest obtained from reference TRBV9 and TRBJ2-7, is as follows: DSGVTQTPKHLITATGQRVTLRCSPRSGDLSVYWYQQSLDQGLQFLIQYYNGEERAKGNILERFSAQQFPDLHSELNLSSLELGDSALYFCASSPLAGASYEQYFGPGTRLTVT.

Regarding this clone: Other DNA variants within this sample encode the same CDR3. The genes are TRBV27 and TRBJ2-1; 14 bases align to TRBD2. CDR1 is MNHEY and CDR2 is SMNVEV in the germline V gene (reference sequence). Trimming cost V 6 bases and J 1 base; bases outside gene matches: 23. The CDR3 runs 23 residues. The CDR3 DNA sequence: TGTGCCAGCAGCATCCTGCGGGGCCGGATGGGACTAGCGGGAGTAAGATCCTACAATGAGCAGTTCTTC. Its translation: CASSILRGRMGLAGVRSYNEQFF.

The V gene is TRBV6-1, the J gene TRBJ1-5; the D gene is possibly TRBD1 (5 bases). Trimming cost V 2 bases and J 0 bases, with 8 bases left between them. The CDR3 covers 15 residues. Looked up from germline, CDR1 is MNHNS and CDR2 is SASEGT. The CDR3 bases are TGTGCCAGCAGTGAATGGACACCTAGCAATCAGCCCCAGCATTTT. Translating gives CASSEWTPSNQPQHF.

This clone was seen a handful of times. The chain links TRBV2 to TRBJ1-5; no clear D. The CDR3 length is 13 residues. The germline gives CDR1 SNHLY, CDR2 FYNNEI. Trimming took off 7 bases at V and 4 bases at J, with 11 bases between the two ends. In DNA, the CDR3 is TGTGCCAGCACCGGAGGGATGAATCAGCCCCAGCATTTT. It is translated as CASTGGMNQPQHF.

The gene calls are TRBV15 and TRBJ1-5; 11 nucleotides match TRBD1. Losses at the gene ends were 1 base for V and 5 bases for J; bases not matched to a gene: 13. This CDR3 comprises 19 residues. Germline CDR1 LNHNV, CDR2 YYDKDF (reference sequence). The DNA of the CDR3 is TGTGCCACCAGCAGAGGAGCACCGGGACAGGGGGGCTCATATCAGCCCCAGCATTTT. Amino acids: CATSRGAPGQGGSYQPQHF.

The chain joins TRBV7-9 to TRBJ1-1, with D perhaps TRBD1 (5 bases). The V gene lost 1 base and the J gene lost 3 bases, with 12 bases spanning the gap. CDR3 size: 15 residues. CDR1 is SEHNR and CDR2 is FQNEAQ in the germline V gene (reference sequence). The CDR3 DNA reads as TGTGCCAGCAGCTTAGGGGCCAGGGAAGACACTGAAGCTTTCTTT. This translates into CASSLGAREDTEAFF.

The J gene is TRBJ1-1, the V gene TRBV19, with 9 bases matching TRBD1. The CDR3 consists of 15 residues. The V gene end was trimmed by 5 bases and the J gene end by 0 bases; junction bases not matched to a gene: 4. Germline V CDR1 and CDR2: LNHDA, SQIVND (reference sequence). The CDR3 coding sequence is TGTGCCAGTAGTCCCTGGGACAGGGTGAACACTGAAGCTTTCTTT. This codes for CASSPWDRVNTEAFF. Complete variable domain (other parts from reference TRBV19 and TRBJ1-1): DGGITQSPKYLFRKEGQNVTLSCEQNLNHDAMYWYRQDPGQGLRLIYYSQIVNDFQKGDIAEGYSVSREKKESFPLTVTSAQKNPTAFYLCASSPWDRVNTEAFFGQGTRLTVV.

The V and J genes are TRBV9 and TRBJ1-1; TRBD1 agrees at 8 bases. There are 14 residues in the CDR3. The germline CDR1 and CDR2 sequences are SGDLS and YYNGEE. Trimming removed 3 bases from V and 7 bases from J; junction bases left unmatched: 8. CDR3 nucleotide sequence: TGTGCCAGCAGCGCGGGACAGGTAAACCGTGAAGCTTTCTTT. Its protein product is CASSAGQVNREAFF.

The chain has TRBV27 and TRBJ2-1; TRBD2 aligns across 13 bases. The germline V gene has CDR1 MNHEY and CDR2 SMNVEV (reference sequence). The CDR3 has 17 amino acids. The junction had 5 bases not matched to a gene; V was cut back by 3 bases and J by 3 bases. CDR3 sequence (DNA): TGTGCCAGCAGTTTGACTAGCGGGAGGCCTAACTACAATGAGCAGTTCTTC. It encodes CASSLTSGRPNYNEQFF.

The CDR3 here is CASSQQVAVQETQYF. CDR3 DNA: TGCGCCAGCAGCCAACAGGTAGCGGTACAAGAGACCCAGTACTTC. The V and J genes are TRBV5-1 and TRBJ2-5; D is perhaps TRBD2 (6 bases). Deletions cut 4 bases from V and 2 bases from J, with 15 bases between. Germline lookup yields CDR1 SGHRS and CDR2 YFSETQ. CDR3 length: 15 residues.

This sequence joins TRBV28 and TRBJ1-1; D is unclear. Germline values: CDR1 MDHEN, CDR2 SYDVKM. Trimming removed 1 base at V and 1 base at J, with 7 bases between. There are 14 residues in the CDR3. The CDR3 DNA reads TGTGCCAGCAGTTTATTTCGGGGGAACACTGAAGCTTTCTTT. Its translation: CASSLFRGNTEAFF. The variable domain in full, completed from reference TRBV28 and TRBJ1-1, reads DVKVTQSSRYLVKRTGEKVFLECVQDMDHENMFWYRQDPGLGLRLIYFSYDVKMKEKGDIPEGYSVSREKKERFSLILESASTNQTSMYLCASSLFRGNTEAFFGQGTRLTVV.

This clone was recorded once. The gene calls are TRBV2 and TRBJ1-1; D might be TRBD1 (6 bases). The V and J ends lost 7 bases and 1 base respectively, with 13 bases between them. Per the germline V gene, CDR1 is SNHLY and CDR2 is FYNNEI. This CDR3 comprises 14 residues. The chain's CDR3 is CASNSGGWNTEAFF. In DNA, the CDR3 is TGTGCCAGCAACTCTGGGGGCTGGAACACTGAAGCTTTCTTT.

V is TRBV6-5 and J is TRBJ2-3, with a tentative D call TRBD2 (6 bases). From germline, CDR1 is MNHEY and CDR2 SVGAGI. V lost 6 bases to trimming and J lost 4 bases, with 14 bases between them. This CDR3 spans 14 amino acids. CDR3 in DNA: TGTGCCAGCAGCCTAACGGGAGCGCCAGATACGCAGTATTTT. Translated: CASSLTGAPDTQYF.